Each of the 22 T cell receptor beta chains below was sequenced from the same sample in a study of T cells in Graves' hyperthyroidism and ophthalmopathy. RNA transcripts yielded amplified TCR beta CDR3 regions. RT-PCR in the first round (using the HTBI primer set) targeted the TCR CDR3. MiXCR was run by TCRdb on the multiplex PCR reads, yielding one entry per CDR3 protein. The repertoire has 300,000 to 450,000 distinct CDR3 sequences, around 13% of them found once; the top ten carry approximately 11%. Sequenced sample: blood. Source of these receptors: a woman aged 55-69 years with Graves' hyperthyroidism.

This clonotype was found many times. V is TRBV3-1 and J is TRBJ2-3, with TRBD2 identical over 14 bases. The CDR3 is 15 amino acids. V lost 4 bases to trimming and J lost 9 bases; unmatched junction nucleotides: 6. The germline V gene encodes CDR1 LGHDT and CDR2 YNNKEL (reference sequence). The CDR3 loop reads CASSRLTSGRETQYF. CDR3 bases: TGTGCCAGCAGCCGACTGACTAGCGGGAGGGAGACGCAGTATTTT.

Ten or more counts support this clonotype. V is TRBV12-3 or TRBV12-4 and J is TRBJ2-3; 7 bases agree with TRBD2. The CDR3 is 15 residues long. J lost 0 bases, V lost 5 bases, and 5 bases had no gene match. CDR3 region: CASSHSGPSTDTQYF. Written as DNA, the CDR3 is TGTGCCAGCAGTCATAGCGGGCCGAGCACAGATACGCAGTATTTT.

This chain links TRBV18 with TRBJ2-1; D remains ambiguous. V was shortened by 1 base and J by 7 bases, with 14 bases between the two germline ends. The CDR3 extends over 15 amino acids. The germline V gene encodes CDR1 KGHSH and CDR2 LQKENI. CDR3 protein: CASSPRTVRVNEQFF. CDR3 coding DNA: TGTGCCAGCTCACCACGGACCGTTAGAGTAAATGAGCAGTTCTTC.

This clonotype was counted at least ten times. The chain employs TRBV7-8 and TRBJ1-3; D not resolved. Germline V gene sequence: CDR1 SGHVS, CDR2 FQNEAQ. The CDR3 runs 16 residues. V was pared by 5 bases and J by 0 bases, with 14 bases between. The CDR3 sequence is CASSPKRLSSGNTIYF. CDR3 bases: TGTGCCAGCAGCCCGAAGAGGCTCAGCTCTGGAAACACCATATATTTT.

This chain links TRBV6-1 with TRBJ1-5, with D possibly TRBD1 on 6 matching bases. Between the trimmed V and J ends, which lost 4 bases and 6 bases, there was a span of 10 bases. CDR1 is MNHNS and CDR2 is SASEGT in the germline V gene. The CDR3 is made up of 13 amino acids. CDR3 nucleotide sequence: TGTGCCAGCAGTGTTGGACAGTCTCAGCCCCAGCATTTT. Translation gives CASSVGQSQPQHF.

The sample holds many counts of this clonotype. The gene calls are TRBV7-6 and TRBJ2-7; unclear D gene. Trimming pared 2 bases from V and 3 bases from J, leaving 8 bases between. The CDR3 spans 13 residues. Germline V gene lookup returns CDR1 SGHVS and CDR2 FNYEAQ. CDR3 nucleotide sequence: TGTGCCAGCAGCTTAAAGAGTAACTACGAGCAGTACTTC. Protein sequence: CASSLKSNYEQYF.

The chain has TRBV29-1 and TRBJ2-5; 13 bases align to TRBD2. V was clipped by 3 bases and J by 5 bases; unmatched bases: 3. Germline-derived CDR1 and CDR2 are SQVTM and ANQGSEA. CDR3 length: 14 amino acids. The CDR3 protein is CSVEGLAGPETQYF. The CDR3 DNA is TGCAGCGTTGAGGGACTAGCGGGACCGGAGACCCAGTACTTC.

This clonotype was detected many times. This chain links TRBV3-1 with TRBJ1-1; D not certain. The CDR3 is made up of 14 amino acids. Germline-derived CDR1 and CDR2 are LGHDT and YNNKEL (reference sequence). Trimming took off 0 bases at V and 7 bases at J, with 12 bases between the two ends. This chain's CDR3 is CASSQEGREGEAFF. The CDR3 DNA sequence: TGTGCCAGCAGCCAAGAGGGGAGGGAGGGTGAAGCTTTCTTT.

The chain employs TRBV27 and TRBJ2-7; TRBD1 might be the D (5 bases). The ends were cut back, 0 bases at V and 4 bases at J, with 10 bases in the middle. The germline CDR1 and CDR2 sequences are MNHEY and SMNVEV (reference sequence). The length of the CDR3 is 14 residues. The CDR3 sequence: CASSLSVRAYEQYF. CDR3 sequence (DNA): TGTGCCAGCAGTTTATCGGTCAGGGCTTACGAGCAGTACTTC.

This clonotype was seen only a few times. The rearrangement uses TRBV19 and TRBJ1-3; D gene unclear. The V gene lost 5 bases and the J gene lost 0 bases, with 8 bases spanning the gap. The CDR3 contains 14 residues. Germline V gene data show CDR1 as LNHDA and CDR2 as SQIVND (reference sequence). The CDR3 protein is CASSPSNSGNTIYF. The DNA of the CDR3 is TGTGCCAGTAGTCCGTCTAACTCTGGAAACACCATATATTTT.

In its sample, this clonotype was seen a few times. This chain uses TRBV11-2 with TRBJ2-5; weak D call: TRBD2 (5 bases). In germline, CDR1 is SGHAT, CDR2 FQNNGV. The CDR3 length is 17 residues. The V and J ends lost 1 base and 0 bases respectively, with 15 bases between them. CDR3 sequence: CASSLGDGGPYQETQYF. The CDR3, as DNA: TGTGCCAGCAGCTTAGGAGATGGCGGGCCGTACCAAGAGACCCAGTACTTC.

In its sample, this clonotype was seen a few times. The V call is TRBV5-4, the J call TRBJ2-2; the match to TRBD2 covers 13 bases. The V and J ends lost 4 bases and 6 bases, in that order; junction bases with no gene match: 9. The germline V gene has CDR1 SGHNT and CDR2 YYREEE (reference sequence). The CDR3 runs 17 residues. CDR3 loop: CASSPGLAGVLAGELFF. The CDR3 DNA follows: TGTGCCAGCAGCCCAGGACTAGCGGGAGTTCTTGCCGGGGAGCTGTTTTTT. The full variable domain, completed using reference TRBV5-4 and TRBJ2-2, is ETGVTQSPTHLIKTRGQQVTLRCSSQSGHNTVSWYQQALGQGPQFIFQYYREEENGRGNFPPRFSGLQFPNYSSELNVNALELDDSALYLCASSPGLAGVLAGELFFGEGSRLTVL.

This clonotype has just one count. This rearrangement joins TRBV28 to TRBJ2-7, with D tentatively TRBD2 (6 bases). Trimming stripped 7 bases from V and 2 bases from J, with 12 bases between. Per the germline V gene, CDR1 is MDHEN and CDR2 is SYDVKM. The CDR3 contains 13 residues. Here the CDR3 reads CASTGDSAYEQYF. The CDR3 DNA is TGTGCCAGCACGGGGGACTCAGCCTACGAGCAGTACTTC.

The chain employs TRBV29-1 and TRBJ2-7; 10 bases are shared with TRBD1. The CDR3 runs to 17 residues. Germline lookup yields CDR1 SQVTM and CDR2 ANQGSEA. V lost 4 bases, J lost 4 bases, and 16 bases stayed unmatched. The CDR3 reads CSVATTRVGQGGYEQYF. CDR3 DNA: TGCAGCGTTGCAACCACCCGGGTAGGACAGGGGGGTTACGAGCAGTACTTC.

This clonotype was detected ten times or more. The rearrangement joins TRBV6-2 or TRBV6-3 to TRBJ2-3; 9 bases are a match to TRBD2. With 6 bases clipped from V and 7 bases from J, the junction kept 8 bases outside the gene matches. Germline V lookup: CDR1 MNHEY, CDR2 SVGEGT. This CDR3 is built from 14 residues. This CDR3 reads CASRRAGGENTQYF. CDR3 in DNA: TGTGCCAGCAGGAGAGCGGGAGGAGAAAATACGCAGTATTTT.

This clonotype has a count of ten or more. The CDR3 here is CASSFTSGGNTGELFF. The CDR3 bases are TGTGCCAGCAGTTTTACTAGCGGGGGGAACACCGGGGAGCTGTTTTTT. The V gene is TRBV27, the J gene TRBJ2-2; 11 nucleotides match TRBD2. J gave up 1 base and V 3 bases, and 1 base lay outside the gene matches. The CDR3 length is 16 residues. Germline CDR1 MNHEY, CDR2 SMNVEV (reference sequence).

The rearrangement links TRBV5-4 to TRBJ2-1, with D perhaps given as TRBD1 or TRBD2 (5 bases each). Trimming took off 3 bases at V and 8 bases at J, with 18 bases between the two ends. This CDR3 is 15 amino acids long. Germline loops: CDR1 SGHNT, CDR2 YYREEE (reference sequence). For the CDR3, the DNA is TGTGCCAGCAGCTGGGGACCGCCAGGGTCTGATGAGCAGTTCTTC. It codes for CASSWGPPGSDEQFF.

This chain joins TRBV5-1 and TRBJ2-5; D gene uncertain. The CDR3 length is 12 residues. Trimming cost V 4 bases and J 5 bases, with 9 bases left between them. CDR1 and CDR2 (germline): SGHRS, YFSETQ. The CDR3 nucleotides are TGCGCCAGCAGCAAAGGTTCGGAGACCCAGTACTTC. It yields the protein CASSKGSETQYF.

This clonotype showed up many times. V is TRBV11-3 and J is TRBJ1-1, with D possibly matching TRBD1 (5 bases). V was cut by 3 bases and J by 2 bases, with 16 bases left in between. The CDR3 extends over 16 amino acids. In germline, CDR1 is SGHNT, CDR2 YENEEA. CDR3 sequence reads: CASSLGIRWGNTEAFF. The CDR3 DNA is TGTGCCAGCAGCTTGGGGATCCGGTGGGGCAACACTGAAGCTTTCTTT.

This clonotype has a count of ten or more. This rearrangement joins TRBV11-3 to TRBJ2-1; 7 bases line up with TRBD2. The CDR3 spans 18 residues. The V gene's germline CDR1 is SGHNT and CDR2 YENEEA. Trimming cost V 1 base and J 3 bases; bases outside gene matches: 12. CDR3 in amino acids: CASSLATLGASGYNEQFF. The DNA of the CDR3 is TGTGCCAGCAGCTTAGCCACCCTTGGGGCTAGCGGCTACAATGAGCAGTTCTTC.

This clonotype was counted ten times or more. The CDR3 nucleotides are TGTGCCAGCAGTGTCAGAGCTTCGAACACTGAAGCTTTCTTT. Amino acids: CASSVRASNTEAFF. The chain recombines TRBV6-1 with TRBJ1-1, with unresolved D. V was trimmed by 4 bases and J by 1 base, leaving 10 bases between them. Per germline, CDR1 MNHNS and CDR2 SASEGT. This CDR3 has 14 residues.

This clonotype has just a few counts. The J gene is TRBJ2-5, the V gene TRBV4-1; 7 nucleotides agree with TRBD2. The CDR3 consists of 16 residues. The trim removed 1 base at V and 4 bases at J, leaving 9 bases unmatched. Germline lookup yields CDR1 MGHRA and CDR2 YSYEKL. The CDR3 nucleotides read TGCGCCAGCAGCCAAGGCCCACTAGCGTTTGGAGAGACCCAGTACTTC. It encodes CASSQGPLAFGETQYF.